The rows below give T cell receptor beta chains drawn from one sample of a study of blood T cell dynamics during melanoma immunotherapy. Clones were sequenced by immunoSEQ multiplex PCR, and TCRdb holds only the in-frame ones, with some missing. The sample has approximately 28,000 clones; 65% to 85% are singletons. Sequencing was performed on blood, taken from a patient treated with checkpoint blockade. The receptors were gathered from a human donor with melanoma. Each CDR3 is given with its conserved first and last residue. A D gene is named only where the DNA matches it firmly. Expanded clones are given a class, and other clones once, few, many or no size at all.

abundance	d_gene	v_gene	j_gene	CDR3nt	CDR3aa
-	-	TRBV15	TRBJ1-2	TGTGCCACCAGCAGAGATCGGGGGGCAGGGCGAGGCTACACCTTC	CATSRDRGAGRGYTF
-	-	TRBV5-1	TRBJ2-2	TGCGCCAGCAGAGGTATCGACCTGAACACCGGGGAGCTGTTTTTT	CASRGIDLNTGELFF
once	-	TRBV7-6	TRBJ1-1	TGTGCCAGCAGCCGGGGCGCAGGCACTGAAGCTTTCTTT	CASSRGAGTEAFF
-	-	TRBV6-1	TRBJ2-2	TGTGCCAGCAGTGAAGGGGGAAGAACCACCGGGGAGCTGTTTTTT	CASSEGGRTTGELFF
-	-	TRBV6-6	TRBJ2-1	TGTGCCAGCAGTTCCCTTAGGGGCTCCTACAATGAGCAGTTCTTC	CASSSLRGSYNEQFF
-	-	TRBV15	TRBJ1-2	TGTGCCACCAGCAGAGATCGGCCTTATGGCTACACCTTC	CATSRDRPYGYTF
-	TRBD1	TRBV12-5	TRBJ1-4	TGTGCTAGTGGCATGGGGCCTTGGGGGAGTTACAGGGGTGACGAAAAACTGTTTTTT	CASGMGPWGSYRGDEKLFF
-	-	TRBV19	TRBJ1-1	TGTGCCAGTAGTATCGGGGGCTGGGACACTGAAGCTTTCTTT	CASSIGGWDTEAFF
few	-	TRBV5-1	TRBJ1-2	TGCGCCAGCAGCTTACAGGGCAGTAACGACTATGGCTACACCTTC	CASSLQGSNDYGYTF
-	TRBD2	TRBV9	TRBJ2-1	TGTGCCAGCAGCGTAGTGGTCGGGGGGGAGCAGTTCTTC	CASSVVVGGEQFF
-	-	TRBV5-8	TRBJ2-7	TGTGCCAGCAGCTTGTCGCGGGATCCCCACTTC	CASSLSRDPHF
few	TRBD1	TRBV30	TRBJ2-5	TGTGCCTGGAGCCGGGACAGGCACCAAGAGACCCAGTACTTC	CAWSRDRHQETQYF
-	-	TRBV27	TRBJ1-5	TGTGCCAGCAGTTTTGGCGGTTCTCAGCCCCAGCATTTT	CASSFGGSQPQHF
once	-	TRBV2	TRBJ2-2	TGTGCCAGCAGTCCGGGACCCTACACCGGGGAGCTGTTTTTT	CASSPGPYTGELFF
-	-	TRBV5-5	TRBJ1-5	TGTGCCAGCAGCTTGTCACCCAGGGGAGGACAGCCCCAGCATTTT	CASSLSPRGGQPQHF
-	TRBD1	TRBV6-5	TRBJ2-2	TGTGCCAGCAGTGCCGGGACAGGGGAGCACGGGGAGCTGTTTTTT	CASSAGTGEHGELFF
-	TRBD2	TRBV19	TRBJ2-7	TGTGCCAGTAGTATGGGACTAGCGTTTAGCTCCTACGAGCAGTACTTC	CASSMGLAFSSYEQYF
once	-	TRBV14	TRBJ1-4	TGTGCCAGCAGCCAAGATCTTGCCGGGGCGGGTAATGAAAAACTGTTTTTT	CASSQDLAGAGNEKLFF
-	-	TRBV2	TRBJ2-7	TGTGCCAGCAGAAGTTTTGACCGTTCCTCCTACGAGCAGTACTTC	CASRSFDRSSYEQYF
-	-	TRBV12-5	TRBJ2-2	TGTGCTAGTGCGAGGGACACCGGGGAGCTGTTTTTT	CASARDTGELFF
-	-	TRBV2	TRBJ2-2	TGTGCCAGCAATCCGGCGAACACCGGGGAGCTGTTTTTT	CASNPANTGELFF
-	-	TRBV19	TRBJ1-5	TGTGCCAGTAGTATCACGATTAATCAGCCCCAGCATTTT	CASSITINQPQHF
-	TRBD1	TRBV9	TRBJ2-5	TGTGCCAGCAGCGTAGCAGGGGGTCAAGAGACCCAGTACTTC	CASSVAGGQETQYF
-	-	TRBV18	TRBJ1-1	TGTGCCAGCTCAACACGAGGCCCTGAAGCTTTCTTT	CASSTRGPEAFF
-	-	TRBV11-1	TRBJ1-2	TGTGCCAGCAGCTCCAATCTTGGACCGACTAACTATGGCTACACCTTC	CASSSNLGPTNYGYTF
-	-	TRBV10-2	TRBJ2-3	TGCGCCAGCAGTGAGGAATCTAGCCGCACAGATACGCAGTATTTT	CASSEESSRTDTQYF
-	-	TRBV6-1	TRBJ2-7	TGTGCCAGCAGTGAACAAAGCTCCTACGAGCAGTACTTC	CASSEQSSYEQYF
-	TRBD2	TRBV27	TRBJ2-7	TGTGCCAGCAGCAGCGGGGGCTACGAGCAGTACTTC	CASSSGGYEQYF
-	-	TRBV28	TRBJ1-2	TGTGCCAGCCGCGGTTTTGAGTCCTATGGCTACACCTTC	CASRGFESYGYTF
-	-	TRBV19	TRBJ2-6	TGTGCCAGTACCCCCGGCGGCCTCTCTGGGGCCAACGTCCTGACTTTC	CASTPGGLSGANVLTF
-	-	TRBV7-9	TRBJ2-1	TGTGCCAGCAGCCGTCGACGGGATGAGCAGTTCTTC	CASSRRRDEQFF
-	TRBD2	TRBV2	TRBJ2-7	TGTGCCAGCAGTGAAGCGCCAGCGGGGGGAGCCTACGAGCAGTACTTC	CASSEAPAGGAYEQYF
-	TRBD1	TRBV28	TRBJ2-7	TGTGCCAGCAGTTTATGGTACGGACAGGGGACTGCCTACGAGCAGTACTTC	CASSLWYGQGTAYEQYF
-	-	TRBV19	TRBJ1-6	TGTGCCAGTAGTGTCCTGGAACCGGGACGACAGAATTCACCCCTCCACTTT	CASSVLEPGRQNSPLHF
-	-	TRBV4-3	TRBJ2-3	TGCGCCAGCAGCCAAGATCGGGGGACCGTGTTTAGCACAGATACGCAGTATTTT	CASSQDRGTVFSTDTQYF
-	TRBD1	TRBV2	TRBJ1-2	TGTGCCAGCAGGACGCTGCGGGACAGGGTAGATGGCTACACCTTC	CASRTLRDRVDGYTF
once	-	TRBV11-1	TRBJ2-1	TGTGCCAGCAGCCCGGGGGGACAGTCATACAATGAGCAGTTCTTC	CASSPGGQSYNEQFF
-	TRBD1	TRBV9	TRBJ1-2	TGTGCCAGCAGCGGAGGGACAGTACCTCACTATGGCTACACCTTC	CASSGGTVPHYGYTF
-	-	TRBV7-3	TRBJ1-3	TGTGCCAGCAGCTTATCAGGAGAAAGAGGAAACACCATATATTTT	CASSLSGERGNTIYF
-	TRBD1	TRBV11-3	TRBJ2-7	TGTGCCAGCAGCTACCTCGGGACAGGGGACTACGAGCAGTACTTC	CASSYLGTGDYEQYF
-	-	TRBV7-3	TRBJ1-2	TGTGCCAGCAGCTTAAATCCCGGCTATGGCTACACCTTC	CASSLNPGYGYTF
-	TRBD1	TRBV5-1	TRBJ1-1	TGCGCCAGCAGCTTGAGTGGACAGGGATGGACTGAAGCTTTCTTT	CASSLSGQGWTEAFF
-	-	TRBV5-1	TRBJ1-1	TGCGCCAGCAGCCCTAGAGGAGGGAGCACTGAAGCTTTCTTT	CASSPRGGSTEAFF
-	TRBD2	TRBV4-3	TRBJ2-3	TGCGCCAGCAGTACTAGCGGGGCTAGCACAGATACGCAGTATTTT	CASSTSGASTDTQYF
-	TRBD2	TRBV9	TRBJ2-5	TGTGCCAGCAGCTGGGCGGGAGAAGAGACCCAGTACTTC	CASSWAGEETQYF
-	-	TRBV5-1	TRBJ1-3	TGCGCCAGCAGCCCGGGGACGTCTGGAAACACCATATATTTT	CASSPGTSGNTIYF
-	-	TRBV13	TRBJ2-3	TGTGCCAGCAGCTTAGGACCGGGGCGAGGTACAGATACGCAGTATTTT	CASSLGPGRGTDTQYF
-	-	TRBV7-2	TRBJ1-5	TGTGCCAGCAGCTTGAGTGGTGGGAATCAGCCCCAGCATTTT	CASSLSGGNQPQHF